This is a list of T cell receptor beta chains from one sample in a study of cytomegalovirus exposure and HLA in healthy donors. Clones were sequenced by immunoSEQ multiplex PCR, and TCRdb holds only the in-frame ones, with some missing. The data hold about 160,000 clones, with around 80% observed a single time. Sequenced input: PBMCs. Receptors were obtained from a female donor in good health and CMV-seronegative. The CDR3 runs from the conserved cysteine through the conserved F or W. A D gene is named only where the DNA matches it firmly. Not every row has a clone size; where given, it reads once, few, many or a size class.

>TRBD2|TRBJ2-1|.|TRBV6-5
TGTGCCAGCAAGGAATCCGGGACTAACAATGAGCAGTTCTTC
CASKESGTNNEQFF
>.|TRBJ2-1|.|TRBV5-4
TGTGCCAGCAGCTTGGTTGGAGATAAGGTCAATGAGCAGTTCTTC
CASSLVGDKVNEQFF
>TRBD2|TRBJ2-3|.|TRBV9
TGTGCCAGCAGCAAGACTAGCGGGGGAGGGGATACGCAGTATTTT
CASSKTSGGGDTQYF
>TRBD1|TRBJ2-3|.|TRBV28
TGTGCCAGCAGGACAGGGGGGGAGGGCACAGATACGCAGTATTTT
CASRTGGEGTDTQYF
>.|TRBJ2-7|few|TRBV30
TGTGCCTGGGGAATGGGGGGCGAGCAGTACTTC
CAWGMGGEQYF
>TRBD2|TRBJ2-5|.|TRBV28
TGTGCCAGCCAAGCGGGAGGGCCCCCTGAGACCCAGTACTTC
CASQAGGPPETQYF
>TRBD1|TRBJ1-1|.|TRBV7-8
TGTGCCAGCACCCGGGACAGGGGGCGGGAAACTGAAGCTTTCTTT
CASTRDRGRETEAFF
>.|TRBJ2-7|.|TRBV7-9
TGTGCCAGCAGGGACGGGGACTACGAGCAGTACTTC
CASRDGDYEQYF
>TRBD2|TRBJ2-7|.|TRBV28
TGTGCCAGCACCCCTACCGGACTAGCGGGAGACCCTATAACCTACGAGCAGTACTTC
CASTPTGLAGDPITYEQYF
>.|TRBJ1-4|once|TRBV7-2
TGTGCCAGCAGCCCCGGACCTGGGAGTGAAAAACTGTTTTTT
CASSPGPGSEKLFF
>.|TRBJ2-2|.|TRBV9
TGTGCCAGCAGCGCCCTCCCTGGGGGGTGGGACACCGGGGAGCTGTTTTTT
CASSALPGGWDTGELFF
>TRBD2|TRBJ2-2|.|TRBV11-2
TGTGCCAGCAGCCTCTGGACTAGCGGGGGGCGCGGGGAGCTGTTTTTT
CASSLWTSGGRGELFF
>.|TRBJ2-5|once|TRBV11-2
TGTGCCAGCAGCCAGGGACAAGGAAGGACCCAGTACTTC
CASSQGQGRTQYF
>TRBD1|TRBJ1-3|.|TRBV19
TGTGCCAGTACCAAGCCGGGACAGGGAAGGGACACCATATATTTT
CASTKPGQGRDTIYF
>.|TRBJ2-7|.|TRBV13
TGTGCCAGCAGCTCCGCAGGGATCTACGAGCAGTACTTC
CASSSAGIYEQYF
>.|TRBJ1-1|.|TRBV13
TGTGCCAGCAGCTCGGAGAGGGAAGCTTTCTTT
CASSSEREAFF
>TRBD2|TRBJ2-1|.|TRBV9
TGTGCCAGCAGCCAAGGGACTAGCGGGCCTCTCTCCTACAATGAGCAGTTCTTC
CASSQGTSGPLSYNEQFF
>TRBD1|TRBJ2-1|.|TRBV4-1
TGCGCCAGCAGCCACTTCGGACAGGGCCTATACAATGAGCAGTTCTTC
CASSHFGQGLYNEQFF
>.|TRBJ1-2|once|TRBV19
TGTGCCAGTACCCCCCAAGGGAGGCGGCTTGGGGGCTATGGCTACACCTTC
CASTPQGRRLGGYGYTF
>.|TRBJ1-5|.|TRBV4-1
TGCGCCAGCAGCCAAGGATCGGAGGGTCAGCCCCAGCATTTT
CASSQGSEGQPQHF
>.|TRBJ1-3|.|TRBV4-2
TGTGCCAGCAGCCAAGAGGGGGGAAGAAACACCATATATTTT
CASSQEGGRNTIYF
>TRBD2|TRBJ2-5|.|TRBV30
TGTGCCTGGAGTGTACTCCCCGGACTAGCGGAGGAGACCCAGTACTTC
CAWSVLPGLAEETQYF
>.|TRBJ1-1|once|TRBV7-9
TGTGCCAGCAGCGGTAGGGGTTTGGACACTGAAGCTTTCTTT
CASSGRGLDTEAFF
>.|TRBJ2-7|once|TRBV19
TGTGCCAGTAGTATCGGCGGCTACGAGCAGTACTTC
CASSIGGYEQYF
>TRBD1|TRBJ2-5|.|TRBV6-4
TGTGCCAGCAGTGAGTCAGGGACAGGGTCGAGGGAGCAGTACTTC
CASSESGTGSREQYF
>.|TRBJ1-6|.|TRBV6-1
TGTGCCAGCAGTGACGGCGGGGGGCGGAACATCTATAATTCACCCCTCCACTTT
CASSDGGGRNIYNSPLHF
>TRBD2|TRBJ2-3|few|TRBV6-1
TGTGCCAGCAGTGAAGGGGATAGCGGGGGCTCTGGGTATTTT
CASSEGDSGGSGYF
>.|TRBJ2-2|few|TRBV18
TGTGCCAGCTCACCGGTGTCGGACTGGAACACCGGGGAGCTGTTTTTT
CASSPVSDWNTGELFF
>TRBD1|TRBJ2-5|.|TRBV5-8
TGTGCCAGCAGCTTGGCACAGGGGCTTGGGGAGCAGTACTTC
CASSLAQGLGEQYF
>.|TRBJ1-2|.|TRBV9
TGTGCCAGCAGCGTAGGGGCCCTATATGGCTACACCTTC
CASSVGALYGYTF
>.|TRBJ2-7|.|TRBV4-1
TGCGCCAGCAGCCAAGCTCCTCGGGGCAGGGGAAACCACGAGCAGTACTTC
CASSQAPRGRGNHEQYF
>TRBD1|TRBJ1-3|.|TRBV19
TGTGCCAGTAGCCGCGCCGGGACAGCAGGCCGCACCATATATTTT
CASSRAGTAGRTIYF
>.|TRBJ1-1|.|TRBV4-3
TGCGCCAGCAGCCAAGAATCGGGGACCGGGACTGAAGACACTGAAGCTTTCTTT
CASSQESGTGTEDTEAFF
>TRBD1|TRBJ2-3|.|TRBV6-5
TGTGCCAGCAGCTGGGACAGGGGAAATACGCAGTATTTT
CASSWDRGNTQYF
>.|TRBJ1-4|.|TRBV4-3
TGCGCCAGCAGCCAAGAGAGGCTTAATGAAAAACTGTTTTTT
CASSQERLNEKLFF
>TRBD2|TRBJ2-3|few|TRBV5-1
TGCGCCAGCAGGCGACTAGCGGGAGCCACAGATACGCAGTATTTT
CASRRLAGATDTQYF
>.|TRBJ2-7|.|TRBV6-5
TGTGCCACCAGGACACCTCTCGAGCAGTACTTC
CATRTPLEQYF
>TRBD1|TRBJ2-7|.|TRBV19
TGTGCCAGTAGTATAAGGGCAGGGGGAAGCGACGAGCAGTACTTC
CASSIRAGGSDEQYF
>TRBD1|TRBJ1-4|.|TRBV4-2
TGTGCCAGCAGCCAAGAGGGGACCCGGGACAGGGAGTTGTCTAATGAAAAACTGTTTTTT
CASSQEGTRDRELSNEKLFF
>TRBD1|TRBJ2-4|.|TRBV7-2
TGTGCCAGCAGCTTACGGATGTCGGGACAGGGTACGGGCATTCAGTACTTC
CASSLRMSGQGTGIQYF
>.|TRBJ2-2|.|TRBV7-6
TGTGCCAGCAGCTGGGGCAGGGCCGCGAACACCGGGGAGCTGTTTTTT
CASSWGRAANTGELFF